This TCR beta chain came from a study of T cell responses to AZD1222 COVID-19 vaccine. J lost 4 bases, V lost 8 bases, and 12 bases had no gene match. The germline V gene has CDR1 SQVTM and CDR2 ANQGSEA. This CDR3 is 14 amino acids long. Here immunoSEQ multiplex PCR was the method, and the copy in TCRdb shows in-frame clones only, minus some. Found here are about 99,000 clones, 91% of them singletons; the top ten hold around 8.3%. Study-level points and caveats: Scientists sampled the repertoires only once the peak T cell response had passed. Distributed over spike, vaccine-associated CD4 TCRs predominated at 160-218 and 743-854. Spike-specific TCR depth and breadth grew after two AZD1222 doses. Nearly half of spike-specific TCRs reportedly target unmutated variant regions.

In regard to this clone: No antigen is known for it.

This TCR was sampled from an adult who received the AZD1222 COVID-19 vaccine. The material sequenced was peripheral blood, taken 28 days after the second AZD1222 dose. V usage is TRBV29-1 and J usage is TRBJ2-3; 7 nucleotides align to TRBD2. The chain's CDR3 is CSRGGGGLSDTQYF. As DNA, the CDR3 is TGCAGCAGGGGCGGCGGGGGACTATCAGATACGCAGTATTTT.